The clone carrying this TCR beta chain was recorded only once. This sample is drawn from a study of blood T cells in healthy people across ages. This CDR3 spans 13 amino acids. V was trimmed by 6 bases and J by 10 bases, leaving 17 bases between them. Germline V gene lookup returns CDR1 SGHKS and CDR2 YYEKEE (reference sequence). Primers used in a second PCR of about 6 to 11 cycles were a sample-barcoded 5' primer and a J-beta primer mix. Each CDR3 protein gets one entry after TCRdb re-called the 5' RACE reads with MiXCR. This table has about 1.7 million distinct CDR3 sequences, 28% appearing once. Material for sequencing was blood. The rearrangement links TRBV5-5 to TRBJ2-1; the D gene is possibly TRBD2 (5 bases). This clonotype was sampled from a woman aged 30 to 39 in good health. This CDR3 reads CASTNKRGSEQFF. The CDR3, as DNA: TGTGCCAGCACCAACAAACGCGGGTCGGAGCAGTTCTTC.